This T cell receptor beta chain stems from a study of blood T cell repertoires in COVID-19 (dated by TCRdb to 2018 to 2021). Regarding the research as a whole: Collaborator samples came from the United States, Italy and Spain and covered acute and convalescent phases of COVID-19. The samples were drawn from two sources: the first 160 participants of the ongoing ImmuneRACE study, and fewer than 1,500 subjects contributed by 6 global collaborators. Subjects who had been exposed to COVID-19, were actively infected with it, or had recovered from it provided the deeply sampled blood TCRbeta repertoires that made up the dataset. The material from the prospective study consisted of cDNA or gDNA derived from T cells, B-cell-depleted T cells, or PBMCs. Where available, HLA class I and class II types were taken from metadata supplied by the sample provider and were not determined by assay-based typing. The sample metadata nearly always contained a de-identified subject ID, COVID-19 status, age in years and sex. The repertoires were released in a freely available public database intended as a resource for research on the immune response to SARS-CoV-2.

TCRbeta CDR3 regions were amplified from genomic DNA by means of the immunoSEQ Assay, a bias-controlled multiplex PCR. As for the authors' bioinformatics: Nucleated cell counts per sample were estimated from amplification of reference gene primers within the assay. To quantify the absolute abundance of each unique TCRbeta CDR3 rearrangement, sequence reads were collapsed and filtered. For each sample, productive Simpson clonality was calculated by taking the square root of Simpson's diversity index across productive rearrangements. TCRdb provides this immuneACCESS table in a form limited to in-frame rearrangements. Some clones are lacking; in checked studies, under half of them reflect an unresolved V gene, and why the rest are absent is not known. The DNA gave D and trimming, while V, J and clone size come from that table. Counted in this sample were 90,000 to 130,000 clones; roughly 86% of them appeared once. The leading ten clones occupy roughly 4.5% of the sample.

On the study overall, not on this receptor specifically: The amount of clinical and demographic metadata varied by source and participant and was provided uncurated.

Comments on this clone: This clone's antigen is unknown. Nothing much larger sits one base from this clone, and base qualities are not available.

The collaborating institutions used their own protocols to collect whole blood in K2EDTA tubes. Collaborator samples were shipped for TCRbeta analysis as frozen whole blood, isolated PBMCs, or DNA extracted from either sample type. Sequencing was performed on peripheral blood. The clonotype was recovered from a man aged 40-55 years with acute or convalescent COVID-19.

At the DNA level, the sequence is TGTGCCAGCAGCTTGGCGGACAGTCCCTATGGCTACACCTTC. It encodes CASSLADSPYGYTF. The chain couples TRBV5-4 to TRBJ1-2; TRBD1 is a possible D gene, resting on 6 matching bases. V and J lose 0 bases and 4 bases, and a span of 10 bases separates them. Reading from cysteine to phenylalanine, the CDR3 counts 14 amino acids. Just CDR3 DNA is preserved here, 42 bases in frame from base 1. Based on the germline V gene (reference sequence), the CDR1 and CDR2 sequences are SGHNT and YYREEE.